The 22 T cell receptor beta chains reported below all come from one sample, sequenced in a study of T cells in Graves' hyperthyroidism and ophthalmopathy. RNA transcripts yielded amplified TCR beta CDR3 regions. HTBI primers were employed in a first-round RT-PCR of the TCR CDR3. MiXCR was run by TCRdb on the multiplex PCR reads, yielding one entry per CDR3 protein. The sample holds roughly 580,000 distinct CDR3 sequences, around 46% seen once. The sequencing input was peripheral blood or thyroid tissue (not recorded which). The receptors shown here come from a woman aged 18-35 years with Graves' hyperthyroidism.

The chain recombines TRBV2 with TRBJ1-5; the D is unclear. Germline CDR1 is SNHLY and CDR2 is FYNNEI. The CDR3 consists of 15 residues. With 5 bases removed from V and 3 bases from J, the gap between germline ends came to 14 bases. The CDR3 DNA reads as TGTGCCAGCAGTCCCCCCCGTCTCCCCAATCAGCCCCAGCATTTT. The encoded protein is CASSPPRLPNQPQHF.

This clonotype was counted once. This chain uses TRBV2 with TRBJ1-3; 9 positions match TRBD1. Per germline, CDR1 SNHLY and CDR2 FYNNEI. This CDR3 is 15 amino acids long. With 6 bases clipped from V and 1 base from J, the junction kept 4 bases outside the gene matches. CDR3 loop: CASRPGTGSGNTIYF. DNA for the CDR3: TGTGCCAGCAGGCCCGGGACAGGGTCTGGAAACACCATATATTTT.

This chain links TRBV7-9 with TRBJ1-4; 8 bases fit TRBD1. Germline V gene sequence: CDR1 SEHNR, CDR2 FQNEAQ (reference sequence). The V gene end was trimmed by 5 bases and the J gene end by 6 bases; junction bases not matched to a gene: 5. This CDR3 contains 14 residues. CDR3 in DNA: TGTGCCAGCAGCCCGGGGACAGGTCATGAAAAACTGTTTTTT. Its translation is CASSPGTGHEKLFF.

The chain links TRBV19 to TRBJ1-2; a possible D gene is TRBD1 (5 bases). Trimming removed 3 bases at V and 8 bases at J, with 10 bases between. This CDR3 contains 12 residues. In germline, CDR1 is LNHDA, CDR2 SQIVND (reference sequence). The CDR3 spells CASSMGGDGYTF. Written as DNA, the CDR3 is TGTGCCAGTAGTATGGGGGGGGACGGCTACACCTTC.

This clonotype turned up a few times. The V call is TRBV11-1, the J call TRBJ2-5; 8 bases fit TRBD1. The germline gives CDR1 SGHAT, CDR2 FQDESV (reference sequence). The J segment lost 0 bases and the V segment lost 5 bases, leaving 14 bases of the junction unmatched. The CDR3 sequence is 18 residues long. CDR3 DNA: TGTGCCAGCAGCCCACCCTCCAGGACAGGGAACTACCAAGAGACCCAGTACTTC. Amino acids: CASSPPSRTGNYQETQYF.

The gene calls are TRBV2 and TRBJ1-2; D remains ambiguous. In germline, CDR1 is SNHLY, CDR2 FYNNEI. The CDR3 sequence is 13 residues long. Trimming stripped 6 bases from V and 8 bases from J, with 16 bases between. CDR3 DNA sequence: TGTGCCAGCAGGGCAGCCGTCCTCAAGGGCTACACCTTC. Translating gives CASRAAVLKGYTF. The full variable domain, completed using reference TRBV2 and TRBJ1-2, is EPEVTQTPSHQVTQMGQEVILRCVPISNHLYFYWYRQILGQKVEFLVSFYNNEISEKSEIFDDQFSVERPDGSNFTLKIRSTKLEDSAMYFCASRAAVLKGYTFGSGTRLTVV.

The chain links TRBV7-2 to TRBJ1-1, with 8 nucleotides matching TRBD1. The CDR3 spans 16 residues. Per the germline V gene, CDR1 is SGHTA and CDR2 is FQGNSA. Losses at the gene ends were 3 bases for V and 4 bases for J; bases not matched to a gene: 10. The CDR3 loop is CASSLEAGGRGTEAFF. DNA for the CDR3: TGTGCCAGCAGCTTGGAGGCAGGGGGCAGGGGCACTGAAGCTTTCTTT.

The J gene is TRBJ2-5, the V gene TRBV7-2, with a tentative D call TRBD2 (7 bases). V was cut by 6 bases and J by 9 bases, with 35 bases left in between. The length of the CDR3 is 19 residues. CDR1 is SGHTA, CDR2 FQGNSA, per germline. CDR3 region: CASRGGTGRESFVASPQYF. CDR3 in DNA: TGTGCCAGCAGAGGGGGGACGGGGCGGGAGTCTTTTGTGGCGAGCCCCCAGTACTTC.

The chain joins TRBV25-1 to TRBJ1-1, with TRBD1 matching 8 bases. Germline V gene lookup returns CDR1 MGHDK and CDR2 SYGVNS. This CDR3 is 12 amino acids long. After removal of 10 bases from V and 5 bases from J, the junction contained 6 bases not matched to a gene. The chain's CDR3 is CANSGGGTEAFF. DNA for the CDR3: TGTGCCAACTCAGGGGGCGGGACTGAAGCTTTCTTT.

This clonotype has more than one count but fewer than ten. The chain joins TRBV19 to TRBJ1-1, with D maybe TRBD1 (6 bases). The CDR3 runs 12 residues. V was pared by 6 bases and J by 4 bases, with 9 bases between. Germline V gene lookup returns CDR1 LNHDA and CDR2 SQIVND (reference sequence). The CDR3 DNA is TGTGCCAGTAGCCCAGGGGCCACTGAAGCTTTCTTT. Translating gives CASSPGATEAFF.

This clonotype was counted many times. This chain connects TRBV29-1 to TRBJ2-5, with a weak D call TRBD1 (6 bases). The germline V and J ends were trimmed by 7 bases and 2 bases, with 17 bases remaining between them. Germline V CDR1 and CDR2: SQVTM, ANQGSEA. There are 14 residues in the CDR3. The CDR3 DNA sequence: TGCAGCGAGACACCGAGGGACACACAAGAGACCCAGTACTTC. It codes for CSETPRDTQETQYF. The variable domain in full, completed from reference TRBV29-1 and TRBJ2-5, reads SAVISQKPSRDICQRGTSLTIQCQVDSQVTMMFWYRQQPGQSLTLIATANQGSEATYESGFVIDKFPISRPNLTFSTLTVSNMSPEDSSIYLCSETPRDTQETQYFGPGTRLLVL.

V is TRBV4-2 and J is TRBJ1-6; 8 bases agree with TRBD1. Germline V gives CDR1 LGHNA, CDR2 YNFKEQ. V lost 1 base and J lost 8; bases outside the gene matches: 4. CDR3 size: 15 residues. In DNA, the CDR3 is TGTGCCAGCAGCCAAGCGACAGGGGACGATTCACCCCTCCACTTT. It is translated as CASSQATGDDSPLHF.

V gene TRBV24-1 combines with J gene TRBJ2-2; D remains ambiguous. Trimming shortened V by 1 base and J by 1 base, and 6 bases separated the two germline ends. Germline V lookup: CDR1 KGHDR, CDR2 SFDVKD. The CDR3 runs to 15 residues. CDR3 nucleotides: TGTGCCACCAGTGATTTTACGGGGAACACCGGGGAGCTGTTTTTT. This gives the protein CATSDFTGNTGELFF.

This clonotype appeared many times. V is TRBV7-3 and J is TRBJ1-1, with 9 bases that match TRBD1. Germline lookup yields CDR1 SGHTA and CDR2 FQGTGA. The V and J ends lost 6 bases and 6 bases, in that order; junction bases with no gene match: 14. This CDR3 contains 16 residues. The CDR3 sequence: CASSQSPGTGSAEAFF. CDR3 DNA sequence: TGTGCCAGCAGTCAAAGTCCCGGGACAGGGAGCGCTGAAGCTTTCTTT.

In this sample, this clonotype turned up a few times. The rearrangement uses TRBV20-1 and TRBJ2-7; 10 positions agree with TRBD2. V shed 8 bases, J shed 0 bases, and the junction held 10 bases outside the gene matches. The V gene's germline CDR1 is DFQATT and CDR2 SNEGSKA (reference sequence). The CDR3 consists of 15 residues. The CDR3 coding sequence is TGCAGTCCTTCGGTGACTAGCGGGCCCTCCTACGAGCAGTACTTC. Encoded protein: CSPSVTSGPSYEQYF.

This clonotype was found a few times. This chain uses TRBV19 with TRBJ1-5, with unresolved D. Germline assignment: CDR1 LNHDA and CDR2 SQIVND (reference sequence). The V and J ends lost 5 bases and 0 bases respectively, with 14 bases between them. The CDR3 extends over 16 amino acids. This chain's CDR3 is CASSLRGDYSNQPQHF. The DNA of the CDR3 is TGTGCCAGTAGTCTACGAGGAGACTATAGCAATCAGCCCCAGCATTTT.

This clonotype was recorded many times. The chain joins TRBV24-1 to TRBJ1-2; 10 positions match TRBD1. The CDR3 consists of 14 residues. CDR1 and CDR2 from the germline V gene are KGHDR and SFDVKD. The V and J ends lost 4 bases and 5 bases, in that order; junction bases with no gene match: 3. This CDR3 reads CATSESGQGYGYTF. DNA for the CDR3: TGTGCCACCAGTGAATCGGGACAGGGGTATGGCTACACCTTC.

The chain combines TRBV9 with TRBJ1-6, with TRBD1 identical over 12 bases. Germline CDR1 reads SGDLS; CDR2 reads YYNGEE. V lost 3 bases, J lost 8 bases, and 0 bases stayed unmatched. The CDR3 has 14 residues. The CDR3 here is CASSGDRGHSPLHF. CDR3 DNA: TGTGCCAGCAGCGGGGACAGGGGGCATTCACCCCTCCACTTT. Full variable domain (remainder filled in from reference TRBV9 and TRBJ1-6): DSGVTQTPKHLITATGQRVTLRCSPRSGDLSVYWYQQSLDQGLQFLIQYYNGEERAKGNILERFSAQQFPDLHSELNLSSLELGDSALYFCASSGDRGHSPLHFGNGTRLTVT.

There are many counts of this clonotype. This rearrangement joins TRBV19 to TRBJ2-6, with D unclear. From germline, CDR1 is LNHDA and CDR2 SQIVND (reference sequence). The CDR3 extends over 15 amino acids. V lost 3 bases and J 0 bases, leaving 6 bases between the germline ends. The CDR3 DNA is TGTGCCAGTAGTATGTGGGCCTCTGGGGCCAACGTCCTGACTTTC. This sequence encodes CASSMWASGANVLTF.

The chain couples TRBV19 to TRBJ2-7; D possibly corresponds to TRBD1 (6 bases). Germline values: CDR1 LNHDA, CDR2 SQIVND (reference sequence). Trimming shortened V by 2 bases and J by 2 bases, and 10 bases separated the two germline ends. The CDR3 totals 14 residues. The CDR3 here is CASSIQGRPYEQYF. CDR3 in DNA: TGTGCCAGTAGTATACAGGGGCGACCCTACGAGCAGTACTTC.

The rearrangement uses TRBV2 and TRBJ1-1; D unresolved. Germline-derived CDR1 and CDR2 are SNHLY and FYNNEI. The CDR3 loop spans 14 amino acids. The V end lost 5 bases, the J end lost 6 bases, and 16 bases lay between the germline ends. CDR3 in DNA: TGTGCCAGCAGTTTTCTCGGAGGAGGTGCTGAAGCTTTCTTT. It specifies CASSFLGGGAEAFF.

This chain's CDR3 is CASHWDSSNQPQHF. CDR3 nucleotides: TGTGCCAGCCATTGGGACAGCAGCAATCAGCCCCAGCATTTT. J is TRBJ1-5 and V is TRBV12-3 or TRBV12-4; 7 nucleotides line up with TRBD1. V shed 8 bases, J shed 1 base, and the junction held 5 bases outside the gene matches. The CDR3 consists of 14 residues.